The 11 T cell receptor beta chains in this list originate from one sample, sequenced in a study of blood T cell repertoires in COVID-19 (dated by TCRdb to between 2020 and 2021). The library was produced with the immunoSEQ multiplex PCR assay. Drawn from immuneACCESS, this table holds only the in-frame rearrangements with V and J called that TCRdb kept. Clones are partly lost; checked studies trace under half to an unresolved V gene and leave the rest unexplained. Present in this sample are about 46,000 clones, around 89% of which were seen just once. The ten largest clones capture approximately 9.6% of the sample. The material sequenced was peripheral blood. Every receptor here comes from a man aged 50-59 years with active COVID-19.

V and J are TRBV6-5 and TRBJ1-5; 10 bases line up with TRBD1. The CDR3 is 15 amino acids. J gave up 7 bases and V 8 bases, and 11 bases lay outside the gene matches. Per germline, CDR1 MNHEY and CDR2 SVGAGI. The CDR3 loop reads CASGVGQGIKQPQHF. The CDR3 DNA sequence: TGTGCCAGCGGGGTGGGACAGGGGATCAAGCAGCCCCAGCATTTT.

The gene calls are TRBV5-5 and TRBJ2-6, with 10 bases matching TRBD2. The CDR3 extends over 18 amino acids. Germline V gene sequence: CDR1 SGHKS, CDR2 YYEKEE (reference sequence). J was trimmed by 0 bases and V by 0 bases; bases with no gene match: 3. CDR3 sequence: CASSLVAGGNSGANVLTF. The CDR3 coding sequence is TGTGCCAGCAGCTTGGTAGCGGGGGGAAACTCTGGGGCCAACGTCCTGACTTTC.

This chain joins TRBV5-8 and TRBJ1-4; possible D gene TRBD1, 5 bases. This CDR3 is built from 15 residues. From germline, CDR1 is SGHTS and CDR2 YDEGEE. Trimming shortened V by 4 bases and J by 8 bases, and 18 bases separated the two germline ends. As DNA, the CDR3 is TGTGCCAGCAGCCCTTCCGGGGGGAGGGGAGAAAAACTGTTTTTT. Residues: CASSPSGGRGEKLFF.

The CDR3 nucleotides are TGTGCCAGCATCCCCTTTGCGGGCTTCGGCGGGAGAAAACTGTTTTTT. It codes for CASIPFAGFGGRKLFF. The chain has TRBV28 and TRBJ1-4, with unresolved D. V gave up 7 bases and J gave up 10 bases, with 25 bases separating them. The CDR3 loop spans 16 amino acids. The germline V gene encodes CDR1 MDHEN and CDR2 SYDVKM.

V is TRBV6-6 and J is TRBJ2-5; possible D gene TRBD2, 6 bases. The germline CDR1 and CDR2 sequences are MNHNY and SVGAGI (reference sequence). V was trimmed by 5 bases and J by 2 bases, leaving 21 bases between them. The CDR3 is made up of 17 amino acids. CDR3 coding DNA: TGTGCCAGCAGTCGCTATCTCCGGGTTAGCGGTCAAGAGACCCAGTACTTC. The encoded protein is CASSRYLRVSGQETQYF.

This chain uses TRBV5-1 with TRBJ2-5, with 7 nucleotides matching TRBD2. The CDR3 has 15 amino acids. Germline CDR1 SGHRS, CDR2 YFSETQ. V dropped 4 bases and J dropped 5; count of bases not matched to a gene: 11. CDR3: CASSTSSGRRETQYF. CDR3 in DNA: TGCGCCAGCAGCACATCTAGCGGTCGGAGGGAGACCCAGTACTTC.

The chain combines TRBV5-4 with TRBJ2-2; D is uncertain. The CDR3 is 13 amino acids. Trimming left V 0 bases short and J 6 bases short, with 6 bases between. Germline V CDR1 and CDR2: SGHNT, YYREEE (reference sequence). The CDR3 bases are TGTGCCAGCAGCTTGGGTGGGCCCGGGGAGCTGTTTTTT. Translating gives CASSLGGPGELFF.

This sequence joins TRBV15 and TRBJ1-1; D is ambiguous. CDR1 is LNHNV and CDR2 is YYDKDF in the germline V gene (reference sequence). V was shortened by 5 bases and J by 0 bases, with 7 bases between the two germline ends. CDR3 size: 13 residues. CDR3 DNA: TGTGCCACCAGCGGCCCAATGAACACTGAAGCTTTCTTT. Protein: CATSGPMNTEAFF.

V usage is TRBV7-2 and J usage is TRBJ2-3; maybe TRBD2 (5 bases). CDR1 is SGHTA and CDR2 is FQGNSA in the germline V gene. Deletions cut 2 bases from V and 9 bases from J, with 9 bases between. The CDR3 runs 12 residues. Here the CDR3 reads CASSLSSGTQYF. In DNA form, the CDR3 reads TGTGCCAGCAGCTTATCGTCGGGGACGCAGTATTTT.

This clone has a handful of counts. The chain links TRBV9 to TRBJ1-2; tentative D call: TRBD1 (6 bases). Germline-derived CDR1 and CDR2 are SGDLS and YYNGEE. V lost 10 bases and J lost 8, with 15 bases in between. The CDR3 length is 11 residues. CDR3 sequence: CASTGNGGYTF. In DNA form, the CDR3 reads TGTGCCTCCACAGGGAATGGAGGCTACACCTTC.

The CDR3 sequence is CATSDGQSPETQYF. In nucleotides, the CDR3 is TGTGCCACCAGTGATGGACAGTCCCCAGAGACCCAGTACTTC. The chain has TRBV24-1 and TRBJ2-5, with TRBD1 as a possible D gene (6 bases). V lost 3 bases and J lost 4, with 11 bases in between. Germline-derived CDR1 and CDR2 are KGHDR and SFDVKD. The CDR3 runs 14 residues.